This TCR beta chain appears in the sequencing data of a study of immune evolution from preneoplasia to lung adenocarcinoma. The repertoire was sequenced with immunoSEQ multiplex PCR; TCRdb's copy has only in-frame clones and lacks some. The repertoire holds 20,000 to 30,000 clones, with around 74% as singletons. The CDR3 totals 12 residues. Per the germline V gene, CDR1 is MNHNS and CDR2 is SASEGT. V was clipped by 7 bases and J by 9 bases, with 13 bases between them. The J gene is TRBJ2-1, the V gene TRBV6-1; the D gene is possibly TRBD1 (6 bases). The sequence was collected from a person between 55 and 70 years old with invasive lung adenocarcinoma. Some clones in this sample may be carry-over from other donors' samples. The sample taken for sequencing was FFPE invasive lung adenocarcinoma tissue. For the CDR3, the DNA is TGTGCCAGCACTTACGCAGGGGCTGAGCAGTTCTTC. Residues: CASTYAGAEQFF.